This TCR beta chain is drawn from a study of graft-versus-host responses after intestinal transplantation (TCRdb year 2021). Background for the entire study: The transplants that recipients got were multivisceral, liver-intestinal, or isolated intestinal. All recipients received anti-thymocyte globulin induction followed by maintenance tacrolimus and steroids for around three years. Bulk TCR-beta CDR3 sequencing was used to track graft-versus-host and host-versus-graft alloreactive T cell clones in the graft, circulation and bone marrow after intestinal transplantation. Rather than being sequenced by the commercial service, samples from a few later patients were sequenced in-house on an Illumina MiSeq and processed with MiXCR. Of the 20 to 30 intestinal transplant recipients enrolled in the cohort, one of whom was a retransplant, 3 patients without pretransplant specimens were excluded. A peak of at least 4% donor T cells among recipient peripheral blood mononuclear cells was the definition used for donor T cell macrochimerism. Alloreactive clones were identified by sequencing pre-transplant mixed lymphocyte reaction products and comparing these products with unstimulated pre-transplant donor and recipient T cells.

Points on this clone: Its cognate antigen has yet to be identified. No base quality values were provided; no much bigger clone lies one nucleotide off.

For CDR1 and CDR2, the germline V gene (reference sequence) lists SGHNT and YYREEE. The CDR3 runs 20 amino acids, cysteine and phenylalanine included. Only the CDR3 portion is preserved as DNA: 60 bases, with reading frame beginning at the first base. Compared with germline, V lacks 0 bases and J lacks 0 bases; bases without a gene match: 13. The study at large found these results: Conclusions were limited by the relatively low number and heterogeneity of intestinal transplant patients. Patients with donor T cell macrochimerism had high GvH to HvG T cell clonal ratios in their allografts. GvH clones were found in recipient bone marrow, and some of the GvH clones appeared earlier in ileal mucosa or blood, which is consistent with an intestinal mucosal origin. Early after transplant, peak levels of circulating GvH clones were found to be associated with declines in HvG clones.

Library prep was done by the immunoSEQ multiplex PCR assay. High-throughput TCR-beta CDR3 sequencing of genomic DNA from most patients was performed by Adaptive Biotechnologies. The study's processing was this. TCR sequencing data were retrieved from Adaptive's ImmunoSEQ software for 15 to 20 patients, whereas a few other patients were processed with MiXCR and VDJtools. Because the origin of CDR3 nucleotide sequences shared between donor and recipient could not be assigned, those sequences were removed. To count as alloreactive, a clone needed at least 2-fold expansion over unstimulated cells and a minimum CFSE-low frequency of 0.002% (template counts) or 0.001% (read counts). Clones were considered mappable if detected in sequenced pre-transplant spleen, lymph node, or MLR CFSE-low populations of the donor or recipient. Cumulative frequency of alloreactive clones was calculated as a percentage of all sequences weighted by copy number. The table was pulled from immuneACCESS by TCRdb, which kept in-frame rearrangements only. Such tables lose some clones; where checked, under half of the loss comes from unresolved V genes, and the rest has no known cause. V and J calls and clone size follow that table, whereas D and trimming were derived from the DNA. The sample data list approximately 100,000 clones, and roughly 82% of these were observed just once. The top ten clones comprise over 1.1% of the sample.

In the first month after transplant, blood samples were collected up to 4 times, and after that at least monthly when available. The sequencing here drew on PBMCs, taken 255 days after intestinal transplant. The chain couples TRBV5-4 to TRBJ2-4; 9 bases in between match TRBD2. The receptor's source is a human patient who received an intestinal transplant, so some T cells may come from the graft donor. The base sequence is TGTGCCAGCAGCTTGGCCGGGGTAGCGGGAGCGGGCCGAGCCAAAAACATTCAGTACTTC. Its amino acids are CASSLAGVAGAGRAKNIQYF.